These T cell receptor beta chains were read from a single sample in a study of blood T cell repertoires in COVID-19. Sequencing was performed with immunoSEQ multiplex PCR; in TCRdb, only in-frame clones are kept and a portion is missing. Here the sample spans about 62,000 clones, roughly nine tenths being singletons. The sample was peripheral blood. Receptors originate from an older woman with COVID-19, enrolled during active disease. Each CDR3 is given with its conserved first and last residue. The order of the fields is V gene, J gene, CDR3 protein.

TRBV30	TRBJ2-7	CAWNPLGLASHEQYF
TRBV5-1	TRBJ1-2	CASSPTGQGGGYTF
TRBV27	TRBJ1-5	CASSSQGAGQPQHF
TRBV6-2/TRBV6-3	TRBJ1-5	CASSNGGTGNQPQHF
TRBV1	TRBJ1-2	CTSSQDKEGKDGYTF
TRBV9	TRBJ2-7	CASSVGTVSYEQYF
TRBV4-2	TRBJ2-6	CASSQGGAGANVLTF
TRBV12-2	TRBJ2-3	CASRTRARTSGRACTDTQYF
TRBV27	TRBJ2-4	CASSPLGTGKGRNIQYF
TRBV6-5	TRBJ2-5	CAIRTSGPSGAQYF
TRBV2	TRBJ1-6	CANNNRGRNSPLHF
TRBV7-2	TRBJ1-1	CASFQTGTGGTEAFF
TRBV11-3	TRBJ1-1	CASSLDPLNTEAFF
TRBV29-1	TRBJ2-5	CSVPASGQETQYF
TRBV2	TRBJ1-1	CASKARVMNTEAFF
TRBV6-4	TRBJ1-2	CASSEFSGGFGYGYTF
TRBV7-3	TRBJ1-3	CASSLTGTGSGNTIYF
TRBV7-8	TRBJ1-6	CASSLNGPDLHF
TRBV5-1	TRBJ1-2	CASSLVPQPGGGGYTF
TRBV20-1	TRBJ2-1	CSASGGLAGGVRFF
TRBV6-2/TRBV6-3	TRBJ2-5	CASSPWGLTETQYF
TRBV12-3/TRBV12-4	TRBJ1-2	CASNLGGYGYTF
TRBV6-5	TRBJ2-1	CASSYPRRSSYNEQFF
TRBV5-8	TRBJ2-1	CASSLVGTGVHEQFF
TRBV10-3	TRBJ2-7	CAISVRLAEPEQYF
TRBV5-6	TRBJ2-1	CASSSGTSGLLSYNEQFF
TRBV7-2	TRBJ1-2	CASSSEGAQGYGYTF
TRBV18	TRBJ2-7	CASSPGGGVILEQYF
TRBV10-2	TRBJ2-7	CASSERFQRENPEQYF
TRBV7-2	TRBJ1-2	CASSSQSLEYTF
TRBV5-4	TRBJ2-5	CASSPTGEQETQYF
TRBV6-5	TRBJ2-1	CASNRQGMDEQFF
TRBV9	TRBJ2-7	CASSVSAGGSPYEQYF
TRBV7-8	TRBJ1-6	CASSSGQGDSPLHF
TRBV29-1	TRBJ2-4	CSVLRQGSTKNIQYF
TRBV12-3/TRBV12-4	TRBJ2-7	CASRGTGAEQYF
TRBV7-2	TRBJ2-3	CASSFSGTDTQYF
TRBV27	TRBJ2-6	CASSFVRAYSGANVLTF
TRBV7-3	TRBJ2-7	CASSLRPGYEQYF
TRBV24-1	TRBJ2-7	CATSPGTGHEQYF
TRBV27	TRBJ1-6	CASSLILNASPLHF
TRBV5-1	TRBJ1-1	CATGTGQMNTEAFF
TRBV28	TRBJ2-7	CASHMRGLYEQYF
TRBV28	TRBJ1-1	CASRQNTEAFF
TRBV15	TRBJ2-2	CATSTTPGLAGGPIGELFF
TRBV3-1/TRBV3-2	TRBJ2-3	CASSQSRGKEYF
TRBV24-1	TRBJ2-1	CATSGWTSLDNEQFF
TRBV6-1	TRBJ2-1	CASSEAGQRTDEQFF
TRBV24-1	TRBJ2-1	CATSARTGASGVSSYNEQFF
TRBV18	TRBJ1-1	CASSPGTVNTEAFF
TRBV4-1	TRBJ2-7	CASSQVPGLANVNEQYF